This T cell receptor beta chain appears in the sequencing data of a study of human thymus T cells. Germline CDR1 MGHRA, CDR2 YSYEKL. V gave up 0 bases and J gave up 4 bases; unmatched junction bases: 1. The CDR3 has 16 amino acids. Produced via immunoSEQ multiplex PCR; TCRdb's table is partial and in-frame only. The sample consists of under 70,000 clones, 94% of them appearing once. An approximately 0.5-1 mL peripheral blood aliquot was taken intraoperatively from four of eight donors. The origin of this receptor is a boy in the first two years of life with a congenital heart defect but otherwise immunologically healthy. The genes are TRBV4-1 and TRBJ2-7; 15 bases are shared with TRBD2. Sequenced: blood. In nucleotides, the CDR3 is TGCGCCAGCAGCCAAGAGGGGACTAGCGGGAGGTACGAGCAGTACTTC. Its translation is CASSQEGTSGRYEQYF.